This note documents a single T cell receptor (beta chain) sequence. The antigen remains unidentified. This entry comes from a study of T cells after yellow fever vaccination. The wider study: Fractions with few cells were prepared using SMART-Seq v4 Ultra Low Input. Study-wide points: Clonotype sharing between CD4 and CD8 compartments was small. Subsequent to the booster, the majority of primary-vaccination clones reappeared (approximately 95% CD4, approximately 90% CD8).

CDR3 length: 15 amino acids. Germline values: CDR1 LGHNA, CDR2 YNFKEQ. Between the trimmed V and J ends, which lost 0 bases and 5 bases, there was a span of 10 bases. UMIs and a universal primer site were added when TCR cDNA was made by 5'RACE template switching. MiXCR was run by TCRdb on the 5' RACE reads, yielding one entry per CDR3 protein. In the table there are about 550,000 distinct CDR3 sequences, under 25% of which are singletons. This clonotype originated in a man in his thirties or forties who received the YFV17D yellow fever vaccine. The material was PBMCs, obtained 15 days after the yellow fever booster vaccination. The J gene is TRBJ1-4, the V gene TRBV4-2; D is ambiguous. The CDR3 nucleotides read TGTGCCAGCAGCCAAGAAAAAAGAGGGAATGAAAAACTGTTTTTT. It specifies CASSQEKRGNEKLFF.